What follows are 10 T cell receptor beta chains derived from one specimen sequenced in a study of blood T cell repertoires in COVID-19. Repertoires were generated with immunoSEQ multiplex PCR, while TCRdb's copy carries only in-frame clones and drops some. The data show under 200,000 clones, 88% seen once. The sequenced sample consisted of peripheral blood. These receptors originate from a man younger than 35 with active or convalescent COVID-19.

This chain links TRBV5-1 with TRBJ2-5, with unresolved D. From germline, CDR1 is SGHRS and CDR2 YFSETQ. Trimming stripped 2 bases from V and 2 bases from J, with 10 bases between. This CDR3 has 14 residues. CDR3 sequence: CASSFLQAQETQYF. The CDR3 DNA is TGCGCCAGCAGCTTTCTGCAGGCACAAGAGACCCAGTACTTC.

J is TRBJ2-7 and V is TRBV12-3 or TRBV12-4; perhaps TRBD2 as D (5 bases). The CDR3 contains 11 residues. V lost 6 bases, J lost 3 bases, and 6 bases lay in between. The CDR3, as DNA: TGTGCCAGCAGCGGAGGCTACGAGCAGTACTTC. This sequence encodes CASSGGYEQYF.

This clone has a single count. V and J are TRBV11-2 and TRBJ1-2; 7 bases align to TRBD1. J lost 6 bases, V lost 2 bases, and 9 bases had no gene match. The length of the CDR3 is 15 residues. From germline, CDR1 is SGHAT and CDR2 FQNNGV. CDR3 sequence (DNA): TGTGCCAGCAGCTTAAACTCCGGGACAGTAGATGGCTACACCTTC. Amino acids: CASSLNSGTVDGYTF.

V gene TRBV6-5 combines with J gene TRBJ2-7; 13 bases line up with TRBD2. After removal of 6 bases from V and 3 bases from J, the junction contained 5 bases not matched to a gene. CDR1 is MNHEY and CDR2 is SVGAGI in the germline V gene. This CDR3 has 15 residues. This chain's CDR3 is CASSFGLAGVYEQYF. The CDR3 DNA reads as TGTGCCAGCAGCTTCGGACTAGCGGGAGTCTACGAGCAGTACTTC.

This clone has just one count. The J gene is TRBJ2-5, the V gene TRBV3-1 (or the pseudogene TRBV3-2), with TRBD1 matching 11 bases. This CDR3 region has 14 residues. The germline CDR1 and CDR2 sequences are LGHDT and YNNKEL (reference sequence). The V gene end was trimmed by 1 base and the J gene end by 5 bases; junction bases not matched to a gene: 0. CDR3 DNA: TGTGCCAGCAGCCAAGGGACAGGGGGCGAGACCCAGTACTTC. This gives the protein CASSQGTGGETQYF.

The V and J genes are TRBV11-3 and TRBJ2-2; 8 bases align to TRBD1. CDR3 length: 15 residues. Trimming at V came to 5 bases and at J to 0 bases, leaving 2 bases not matched to a gene. Looked up from germline, CDR1 is SGHNT and CDR2 is YENEEA. This CDR3 reads CASSRTGTNTGELFF. The CDR3 DNA sequence: TGTGCCAGCAGCCGGACAGGGACGAACACCGGGGAGCTGTTTTTT.

CDR3 protein: CASSWASGSLDTQYF. The CDR3 nucleotides read TGTGCCAGCAGCTGGGCTAGCGGGAGTTTAGATACGCAGTATTTT. This sequence joins TRBV25-1 and TRBJ2-3; TRBD2 aligns across 10 bases. Trimming cost V 6 bases and J 5 bases; bases outside gene matches: 8. Germline CDR1 and CDR2: MGHDK and SYGVNS. The CDR3 loop spans 15 amino acids.

This clone came up once. The J gene is TRBJ1-3, the V gene TRBV6-5; D is possibly TRBD1 (5 bases). CDR3 size: 14 residues. CDR1 and CDR2 from the germline V gene are MNHEY and SVGAGI. Trimming stripped 6 bases from V and 1 base from J, with 10 bases between. CDR3 region: CASRPPGSGNTIYF. The CDR3 DNA reads as TGTGCCAGCAGACCACCAGGGTCTGGAAACACCATATATTTT.

The rearrangement uses TRBV3-1 (or the pseudogene TRBV3-2) and TRBJ2-7; 7 positions agree with TRBD2. The germline CDR1 and CDR2 sequences are LGHDT and YNNKEL (reference sequence). Unmatched junction bases numbered 15, after V lost 1 base and J lost 6 bases. The CDR3 extends over 17 amino acids. The CDR3 protein is CASSQAFSGAREIEQYF. The CDR3 nucleotides are TGTGCCAGCAGCCAAGCTTTCAGCGGGGCACGGGAAATCGAGCAGTACTTC.

The rearrangement joins TRBV5-1 to TRBJ1-4; D call uncertain. This CDR3 has 14 residues. The ends were cut back, 4 bases at V and 7 bases at J, with 14 bases in the middle. The V gene's germline CDR1 is SGHRS and CDR2 YFSETQ. This chain's CDR3 is CASSHEYALEKLFF. The CDR3 coding sequence is TGCGCCAGCAGCCACGAGTATGCTCTTGAAAAACTGTTTTTT.